This T cell receptor (beta chain) was sequenced in a study of cytomegalovirus exposure and HLA in healthy donors. 13 Jbeta primers and 60 Vbeta primers were used for the PCR. Some clones are missing from TCRdb's copy, which holds only in-frame ones; the method was immunoSEQ multiplex PCR. The data show about 140,000 clones, with roughly three fifths seen just once and around 1.8% held by the top ten. The CDR3 is 16 residues long. Germline CDR1 MNHEY, CDR2 SMNVEV (reference sequence). Trimming took 6 bases from V and 3 from J; bases not matched to a gene: 8. The TCR comes from a male donor in good health and CMV-seronegative. The sample was PBMCs. This chain links TRBV27 with TRBJ2-4, with 10 bases aligning to TRBD1. CDR3 in amino acids: CASRNTGTGVKNIQYF. The CDR3 DNA is TGTGCCAGCAGAAATACCGGGACAGGGGTCAAAAACATTCAGTACTTC.